The clone carrying this TCR beta chain has only one observation. The sample comes from a study of blood T cell repertoires in COVID-19. Across the study: COVID-19 samples collected from the United States, Italy and Spain covered acute and convalescent phases.

The CDR3 is 18 amino acids. The trim removed 2 bases at V and 8 bases at J, leaving 19 bases unmatched. Germline V gene data show CDR1 as LNHDA and CDR2 as SQIVND (reference sequence). Original processing notes: Estimation of nucleated cell counts relied on the amplification of reference gene primers. Generated by immunoSEQ multiplex PCR, the TCRdb table keeps only in-frame clones and is missing some. V and J calls plus clone size are reproduced from that table; the DNA served to infer D and trimming. The sample includes 100,000 to 120,000 clones, over 60% of them seen just once. Material: peripheral blood. The sequence was obtained from a woman over 75 with active or convalescent COVID-19. V usage is TRBV19 and J usage is TRBJ1-2, with 8 bases matching TRBD1. This chain's CDR3 is CASSIRGGPGQVIGGYTF. In DNA, the CDR3 is TGTGCCAGTAGTATAAGAGGTGGTCCGGGACAGGTTATTGGCGGCTACACCTTC.